This is a list of T cell receptor beta chains from one sample in a study of beta chain features in type 1 diabetes. Data came from immunoSEQ multiplex PCR; TCRdb stores just in-frame clones and leaves some out. The sample has fewer than 7,500 clones, under 85% seen once. The sequenced sample consisted of Tregs from blood. Every receptor here comes from a man between 18 and 35 years old in good health. Each CDR3 is given with its conserved first and last residue. The D gene is left open where the match is weak. Not every row has a clone size; where given, it reads once, few, many or a size class.

d_call	v_call	j_call	clone_size	cdr3_nt	cdr3_aa
-	TRBV4-1	TRBJ2-5	-	TGCGCCAGCAGCCTTGGTCCGCGGCAAGAGACCCAGTACTTC	CASSLGPRQETQYF
TRBD1	TRBV28	TRBJ2-1	-	TGTGCCAGCAGCACTAACAGGGGTAGTGTGAGAAATGAGCAGTTCTTC	CASSTNRGSVRNEQFF
TRBD2	TRBV14	TRBJ2-5	-	TGTGCCAGCAGCCAAGCCCCCCTAGCGGGGGGGCGGGAGACCCAGTACTTC	CASSQAPLAGGRETQYF
-	TRBV2	TRBJ2-5	-	TGTGCCAGCCACGCGGGGGAGACCCAGTACTTC	CASHAGETQYF
-	TRBV27	TRBJ2-4	-	TGTGCCAGCAGTTTATCGGCAGGGATGGACATTCAGTACTTC	CASSLSAGMDIQYF
-	TRBV11-2	TRBJ2-3	-	TGTGCCAGCAGCTCCACCGGGGTCGCGCAGTATTTT	CASSSTGVAQYF
-	TRBV2	TRBJ2-7	-	TGTGCCAGCAGTGAGCGGTCCGAGCAGTACTTC	CASSERSEQYF
-	TRBV6-4	TRBJ2-3	few	TGTGCCAGCACCATATCCAGACCCCCGCGGGCTGCGCAGTATTTT	CASTISRPPRAAQYF
TRBD1	TRBV6-6	TRBJ2-7	-	TGTGCCAGCAGTTACTCGAGGGGACAGGGACCATACGAGCAGTACTTC	CASSYSRGQGPYEQYF
TRBD2	TRBV5-1	TRBJ2-2	-	TGCGCCAGCAGCTTGGCCAGCGGGGGCCTGGGGACCGGGGAGCTGTTTTTT	CASSLASGGLGTGELFF
TRBD1	TRBV30	TRBJ1-2	-	TGTGCCTGGAGTTCGGGACAGGGTTATGGCTACACCTTC	CAWSSGQGYGYTF
-	TRBV14	TRBJ2-3	-	TGTGCCAGCAGCCAAGAATCTGGGGGCCCAGATACGCAGTATTTT	CASSQESGGPDTQYF
-	TRBV6-6	TRBJ1-2	-	TGTGCCAGCACTCTCATACAGGGTGGCTACACCTTC	CASTLIQGGYTF